This record covers a single TCR beta chain. What it recognizes is unknown. TCRdb fed the 5' RACE reads into MiXCR, producing one record per CDR3 protein. The sample includes roughly 340,000 distinct CDR3 sequences, 20% to 25% of them seen just once. This entry is derived from a study of T-cell memory formation after mild COVID-19. The length of the CDR3 is 14 residues. Germline loops: CDR1 SGHTA, CDR2 FQGNSA. V lost 4 bases, J lost 6 bases, and 13 bases lay in between. Whole-study results and caveats: Clones contracting day 15 to 85 were balanced CD4/CD8; later expanders leaned CD4+. The appearance of some responding clones in pre-infection memory suggested that cross-reactive memory joined.

The gene calls are TRBV7-2 and TRBJ2-4; a weak D match, TRBD1 (6 bases). Source material: PBMCs or a T cell subset sorted from them (not recorded which). The TCR sequence derives from a young man who had mild COVID-19 (a few samples of this study predate the infection). Cell type and time point are not known. The CDR3: CASSSQVGANIQYF. In DNA form, the CDR3 reads TGTGCCAGCAGCTCGCAGGTGGGGGCAAACATTCAGTACTTC.